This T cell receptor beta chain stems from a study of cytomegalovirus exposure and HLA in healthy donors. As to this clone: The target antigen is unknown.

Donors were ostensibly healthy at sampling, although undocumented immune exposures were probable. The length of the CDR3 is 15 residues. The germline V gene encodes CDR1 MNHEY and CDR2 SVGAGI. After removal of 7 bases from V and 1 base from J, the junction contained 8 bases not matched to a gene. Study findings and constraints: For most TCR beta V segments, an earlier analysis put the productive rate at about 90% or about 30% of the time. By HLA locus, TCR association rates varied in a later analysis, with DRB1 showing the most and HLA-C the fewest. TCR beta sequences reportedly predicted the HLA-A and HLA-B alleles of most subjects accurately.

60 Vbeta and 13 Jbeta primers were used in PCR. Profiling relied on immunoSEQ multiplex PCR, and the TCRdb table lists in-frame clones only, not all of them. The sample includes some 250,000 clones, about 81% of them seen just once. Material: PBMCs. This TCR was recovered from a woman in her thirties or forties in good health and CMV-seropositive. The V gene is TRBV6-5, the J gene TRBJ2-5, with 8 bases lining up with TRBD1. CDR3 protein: CASTQGTGVQETQYF. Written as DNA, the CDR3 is TGTGCCAGCACTCAGGGGACAGGCGTCCAAGAGACCCAGTACTTC.